What follows are 24 T cell receptor beta chains derived from one specimen sequenced in a study of blood T cell repertoires in COVID-19. Only in-frame clones appear in the TCRdb table, and some are missing; sequencing was by immunoSEQ multiplex PCR. The repertoire consists of about 140,000 clones, with 84% occurring once and the leading ten covering roughly 10%. The specimen sequenced was peripheral blood. These TCRs come from a man aged 55-75 years with active or convalescent COVID-19.

The CDR3 reads CASSNKGQSNEKLFF. CDR3 sequence (DNA): TGTGCCAGTAGTAATAAGGGACAGTCGAATGAAAAACTGTTTTTT. This chain joins TRBV19 and TRBJ1-4, with 7 bases matching TRBD1. This CDR3 contains 15 residues. Germline CDR1 LNHDA, CDR2 SQIVND (reference sequence). The J segment lost 5 bases and the V segment lost 4 bases, leaving 7 bases of the junction unmatched.

V gene TRBV12-3 or TRBV12-4 combines with J gene TRBJ1-5; no definite D call. The CDR3 runs to 12 residues. Trimming pared 6 bases from V and 9 bases from J, leaving 12 bases between. This CDR3 is CASRTDNGPQHF. The CDR3 DNA is TGTGCCAGCAGGACCGACAATGGGCCCCAGCATTTT.

The rearrangement links TRBV19 to TRBJ1-5; weak D call: TRBD1 (5 bases). The CDR3 is made up of 15 amino acids. Germline V gives CDR1 LNHDA, CDR2 SQIVND (reference sequence). Trimming pared 0 bases from V and 9 bases from J, leaving 15 bases between. The CDR3 DNA is TGTGCCAGTAGTATAGACCAAACAGGCCCAGGGCCCCAGCATTTT. This translates into CASSIDQTGPGPQHF.

The CDR3 loop reads CASSSTNRGRRETQYF. CDR3 bases: TGTGCCAGCAGCTCCACTAACAGGGGGCGCCGGGAGACCCAGTACTTC. V and J are TRBV7-8 and TRBJ2-5, with TRBD1 identical over 9 bases. There are 16 residues in the CDR3. J lost 5 bases, V lost 4 bases, and 11 bases had no gene match. Germline loops: CDR1 SGHVS, CDR2 FQNEAQ.

The gene calls are TRBV5-1 and TRBJ1-4; D remains unclear. Trimming shortened V by 4 bases and J by 0 bases, and 7 bases separated the two germline ends. The CDR3 extends over 14 amino acids. CDR1 and CDR2 (germline): SGHRS, YFSETQ. CDR3 protein: CASSPQATNEKLFF. The CDR3 DNA follows: TGCGCCAGCAGCCCACAAGCAACTAATGAAAAACTGTTTTTT.

CDR3 bases: TGTGCCAGCTCACGATCAAAGGGACAGGGGGAAAAACTGTTTTTT. Translation gives CASSRSKGQGEKLFF. The gene calls are TRBV18 and TRBJ1-4; 10 nucleotides match TRBD1. J gave up 8 bases and V 4 bases, and 7 bases lay outside the gene matches. The CDR3 covers 15 residues. Germline CDR1 is KGHSH and CDR2 is LQKENI.

The V call is TRBV11-3, the J call TRBJ2-1; D gene uncertain. Trimming shortened V by 3 bases and J by 4 bases, and 7 bases separated the two germline ends. The V gene's germline CDR1 is SGHNT and CDR2 YENEEA. The CDR3 extends over 13 amino acids. The CDR3 spells CASSLGPYNEQFF. CDR3 DNA: TGTGCCAGCAGCTTGGGCCCGTACAATGAGCAGTTCTTC.

The chain uses TRBV19 and TRBJ1-2; unclear D gene. Trimming stripped 9 bases from V and 0 bases from J, with 14 bases between. Germline values: CDR1 LNHDA, CDR2 SQIVND (reference sequence). This CDR3 is built from 14 residues. The CDR3 DNA reads TGTGCCAGCCGAAGGGAGTGGTCTAACTATGGCTACACCTTC. It encodes CASRREWSNYGYTF.

The gene calls are TRBV4-3 and TRBJ2-5, with 8 bases matching TRBD1. The ends lost 5 bases at V and 5 bases at J; junction bases unmatched: 7. The V gene's germline CDR1 is LGHNA and CDR2 YSLEER. The CDR3 consists of 14 residues. CDR3 sequence reads: CASSSRTGSETQYF. DNA of the CDR3: TGCGCCAGCAGCTCGAGGACAGGGTCGGAGACCCAGTACTTC.

This sequence joins TRBV14 and TRBJ1-1, with D maybe TRBD1 (6 bases). V lost 5 bases and J 0 bases, leaving 13 bases between the germline ends. This CDR3 comprises 15 residues. Per germline, CDR1 SGHDN and CDR2 FVKESK. CDR3 sequence reads: CASSRHQGLNTEAFF. CDR3 DNA sequence: TGTGCCAGCAGCAGACATCAGGGGCTGAACACTGAAGCTTTCTTT.

V and J are TRBV15 and TRBJ2-5; 13 nucleotides line up with TRBD2. V dropped 0 bases and J dropped 5; count of bases not matched to a gene: 3. The V gene's germline CDR1 is LNHNV and CDR2 YYDKDF (reference sequence). This CDR3 comprises 16 residues. The CDR3 DNA reads as TGTGCCACCAGCAGAGAACTAGCGGGAGGGTCGGAGACCCAGTACTTC. It codes for CATSRELAGGSETQYF.

This clone was detected ten times or more. The J gene is TRBJ2-1, the V gene TRBV5-1; 12 bases map to TRBD2. CDR3 length: 16 residues. V dropped 1 base and J dropped 4; count of bases not matched to a gene: 3. Germline V gene lookup returns CDR1 SGHRS and CDR2 YFSETQ. The CDR3: CASSLRLAGVYNEQFF. The CDR3 DNA reads TGCGCCAGCAGCTTGAGACTAGCGGGGGTGTACAATGAGCAGTTCTTC.

This chain connects TRBV27 to TRBJ2-2; D unresolved. This CDR3 comprises 13 residues. Germline V CDR1 and CDR2: MNHEY, SMNVEV (reference sequence). Trimming left V 5 bases short and J 0 bases short, with 4 bases between. CDR3 sequence: CASSLPNTGELFF. DNA for the CDR3: TGTGCCAGCAGTCTTCCGAACACCGGGGAGCTGTTTTTT.

V is TRBV24-1 and J is TRBJ1-5; D gene ambiguous. CDR1 KGHDR and CDR2 SFDVKD come from the germline V gene. Trimming removed 9 bases at V and 0 bases at J, with 8 bases between. This CDR3 comprises 13 residues. The CDR3 region is CATQQYSNQPQHF. The CDR3 region has the DNA TGTGCCACCCAACAGTATAGCAATCAGCCCCAGCATTTT.

This sequence joins TRBV19 and TRBJ1-4, with D perhaps matching TRBD1 (5 bases). Germline CDR1 and CDR2: LNHDA and SQIVND (reference sequence). Trimming pared 2 bases from V and 10 bases from J, leaving 17 bases between. The CDR3 has 15 residues. DNA for the CDR3: TGTGCCAGTAGTATAAGCCGACAGTCGGCAGGAAAACTGTTTTTT. Its protein is CASSISRQSAGKLFF.

This chain uses TRBV30 with TRBJ2-5; 10 nucleotides align to TRBD2. There are 15 residues in the CDR3. Trimming removed 5 bases from V and 5 bases from J; junction bases left unmatched: 11. Looked up from germline, CDR1 is GTSNPN and CDR2 is SVGIG (reference sequence). The CDR3 coding sequence is TGTGCCTGGGCTAGCGGGAGTTCAACGTGGGAGACCCAGTACTTC. It translates to CAWASGSSTWETQYF.

The V call is TRBV7-8, the J call TRBJ2-3, with D perhaps TRBD2 (6 bases). V dropped 5 bases and J dropped 6 bases, with 21 bases sitting between them. CDR1 and CDR2 (germline): SGHVS, FQNEAQ. The CDR3 consists of 16 residues. The CDR3: CASSSSGLTPFDTQYF. The CDR3 coding sequence is TGTGCCAGCAGCAGTTCGGGACTGACCCCGTTTGATACGCAGTATTTT.

As for this clone: The sample holds other DNA sequences that translate to the same CDR3. The chain couples TRBV18 to TRBJ2-5, with TRBD1 identical over 8 bases. The CDR3 consists of 13 residues. Germline loops: CDR1 KGHSH, CDR2 LQKENI. The J segment lost 5 bases and the V segment lost 4 bases, leaving 3 bases of the junction unmatched. The CDR3 spells CASSLGQGETQYF. The CDR3 DNA reads TGTGCCAGCTCACTCGGACAGGGCGAGACCCAGTACTTC.

This chain links TRBV28 with TRBJ1-2, with a possible D match to TRBD1 (5 bases). Germline V gene lookup returns CDR1 MDHEN and CDR2 SYDVKM. Between the trimmed V and J ends, which lost 5 bases and 2 bases, there was a span of 15 bases. This CDR3 has 15 amino acids. CDR3 nucleotide sequence: TGTGCCAGCAGTATATCATTGACAGCGAACTATGGCTACACCTTC. This encodes CASSISLTANYGYTF.

The chain recombines TRBV6-5 with TRBJ2-7, with a weak D call TRBD2 (6 bases). The CDR3 runs 15 residues. With 2 bases removed from V and 5 bases from J, the gap between germline ends came to 16 bases. Germline V gene sequence: CDR1 MNHEY, CDR2 SVGAGI. This CDR3 is CASSYGQGKRDEQYF. The DNA for the CDR3 is TGTGCCAGCAGTTACGGGCAGGGTAAGCGGGACGAGCAGTACTTC.

This sequence joins TRBV11-3 and TRBJ2-7, with D possibly being TRBD1 (5 bases). The germline CDR1 and CDR2 sequences are SGHNT and YENEEA. The CDR3 contains 17 residues. The V and J ends lost 5 bases and 0 bases respectively, with 20 bases between them. The CDR3 sequence is CASSPRSDKKASYEQYF. The CDR3, as DNA: TGTGCCAGCAGCCCTCGCTCGGACAAGAAAGCCTCCTACGAGCAGTACTTC.

V gene TRBV7-9 combines with J gene TRBJ1-2; 7 nucleotides line up with TRBD1. The CDR3 has 14 amino acids. The V gene end was trimmed by 5 bases and the J gene end by 4 bases; junction bases not matched to a gene: 7. The germline gives CDR1 SEHNR, CDR2 FQNEAQ (reference sequence). DNA of the CDR3: TGTGCCAGCAGCCGGACAGGCGTTACCTATGGCTACACCTTC. Its protein is CASSRTGVTYGYTF.

The rearrangement links TRBV27 to TRBJ2-1; TRBD1 aligns across 12 bases. The V segment lost 4 bases and the J segment 12 bases; nucleotides outside the gene matches: 7. Germline CDR1 reads MNHEY; CDR2 reads SMNVEV (reference sequence). The CDR3 is made up of 14 amino acids. CDR3: CASSSTGTGGLQFF. CDR3 DNA sequence: TGTGCCAGCAGTTCGACCGGGACAGGGGGCCTGCAGTTCTTC.

The gene calls are TRBV19 and TRBJ1-2; the D is unclear. The CDR3 totals 13 residues. Trimming stripped 4 bases from V and 6 bases from J, with 12 bases between. Looked up from germline, CDR1 is LNHDA and CDR2 is SQIVND (reference sequence). DNA of the CDR3: TGTGCCAGTAGTAGACAACTTTACCATGGCTACACCTTC. It codes for CASSRQLYHGYTF.